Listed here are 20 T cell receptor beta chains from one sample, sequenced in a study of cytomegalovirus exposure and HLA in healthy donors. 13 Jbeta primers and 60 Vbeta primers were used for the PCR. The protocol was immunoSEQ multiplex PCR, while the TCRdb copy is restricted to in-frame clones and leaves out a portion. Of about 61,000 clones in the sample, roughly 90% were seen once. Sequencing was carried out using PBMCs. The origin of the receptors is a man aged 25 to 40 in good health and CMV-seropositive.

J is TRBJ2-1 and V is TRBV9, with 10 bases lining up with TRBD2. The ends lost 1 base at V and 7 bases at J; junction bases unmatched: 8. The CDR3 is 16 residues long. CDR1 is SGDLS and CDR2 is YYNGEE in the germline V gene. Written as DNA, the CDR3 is TGTGCCAGCAGCGTAAGCGGGAGGGCCCTCGGGAATGAGCAGTTCTTC. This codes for CASSVSGRALGNEQFF.

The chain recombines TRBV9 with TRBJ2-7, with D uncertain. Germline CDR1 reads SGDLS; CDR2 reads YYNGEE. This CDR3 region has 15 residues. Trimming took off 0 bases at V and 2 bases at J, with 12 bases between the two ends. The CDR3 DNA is TGTGCCAGCAGCGTAGCTCCGCAGTCGACCTACGAGCAGTACTTC. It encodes CASSVAPQSTYEQYF.

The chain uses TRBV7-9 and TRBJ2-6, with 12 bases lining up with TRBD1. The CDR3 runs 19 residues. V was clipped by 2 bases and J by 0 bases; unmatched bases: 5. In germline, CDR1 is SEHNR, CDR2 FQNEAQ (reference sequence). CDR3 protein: CASSLSGTGGFSGANVLTF. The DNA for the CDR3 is TGTGCCAGCAGCTTAAGTGGGACAGGGGGCTTCTCTGGGGCCAACGTCCTGACTTTC.

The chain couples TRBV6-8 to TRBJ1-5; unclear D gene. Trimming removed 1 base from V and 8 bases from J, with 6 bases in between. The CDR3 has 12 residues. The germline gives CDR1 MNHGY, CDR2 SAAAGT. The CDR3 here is CASSYCGEPQHF. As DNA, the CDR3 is TGTGCCAGCAGTTACTGCGGGGAGCCCCAGCATTTT.

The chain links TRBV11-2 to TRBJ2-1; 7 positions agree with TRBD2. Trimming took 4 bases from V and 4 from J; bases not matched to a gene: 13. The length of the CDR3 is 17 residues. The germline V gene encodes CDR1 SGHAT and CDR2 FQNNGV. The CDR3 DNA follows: TGTGCCAGCAGCTCGAGGTTAGCGGGCCAGGGATACAATGAGCAGTTCTTC. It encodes CASSSRLAGQGYNEQFF.

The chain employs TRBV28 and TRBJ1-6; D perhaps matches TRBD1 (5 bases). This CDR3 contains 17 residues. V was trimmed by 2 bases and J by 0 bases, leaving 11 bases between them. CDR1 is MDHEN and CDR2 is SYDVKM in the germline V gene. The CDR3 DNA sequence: TGTGCCAGCAGTTTAGGCACAGGTTCCTCCTATAATTCACCCCTCCACTTT. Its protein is CASSLGTGSSYNSPLHF. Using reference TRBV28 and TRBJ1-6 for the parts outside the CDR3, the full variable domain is DVKVTQSSRYLVKRTGEKVFLECVQDMDHENMFWYRQDPGLGLRLIYFSYDVKMKEKGDIPEGYSVSREKKERFSLILESASTNQTSMYLCASSLGTGSSYNSPLHFGNGTRLTVT.

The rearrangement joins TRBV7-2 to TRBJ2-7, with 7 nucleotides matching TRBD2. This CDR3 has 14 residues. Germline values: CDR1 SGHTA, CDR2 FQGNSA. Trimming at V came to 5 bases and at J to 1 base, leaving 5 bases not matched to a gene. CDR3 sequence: CASSHSGQSYEQYF. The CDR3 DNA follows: TGTGCCAGCAGCCATAGCGGGCAGTCCTACGAGCAGTACTTC.

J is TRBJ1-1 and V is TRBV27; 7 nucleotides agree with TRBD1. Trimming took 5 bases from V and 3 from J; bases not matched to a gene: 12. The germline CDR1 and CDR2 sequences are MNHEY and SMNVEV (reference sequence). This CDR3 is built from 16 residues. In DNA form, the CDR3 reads TGTGCCAGCAGTACCTTTGGCAGGGGGAAACACACTGAAGCTTTCTTT. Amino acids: CASSTFGRGKHTEAFF.

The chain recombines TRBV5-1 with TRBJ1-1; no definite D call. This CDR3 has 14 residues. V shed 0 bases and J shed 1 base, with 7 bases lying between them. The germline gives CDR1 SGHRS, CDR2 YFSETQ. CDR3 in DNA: TGCGCCAGCAGCTTGGTTCCCCAGAACACTGAAGCTTTCTTT. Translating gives CASSLVPQNTEAFF.

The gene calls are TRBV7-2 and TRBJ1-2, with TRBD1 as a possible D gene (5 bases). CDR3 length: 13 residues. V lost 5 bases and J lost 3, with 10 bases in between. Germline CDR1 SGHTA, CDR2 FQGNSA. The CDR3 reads CASSASGDYGYTF. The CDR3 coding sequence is TGTGCCAGCAGCGCGTCGGGGGACTATGGCTACACCTTC.

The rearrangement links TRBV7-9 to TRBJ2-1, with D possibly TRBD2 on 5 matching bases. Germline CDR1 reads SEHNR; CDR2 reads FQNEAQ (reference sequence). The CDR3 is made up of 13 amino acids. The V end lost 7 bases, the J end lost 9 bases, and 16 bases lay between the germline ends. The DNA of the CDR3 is TGTGCCAGCACCATACTAGGAGGCGGTGAGCAGTTCTTC. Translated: CASTILGGGEQFF.

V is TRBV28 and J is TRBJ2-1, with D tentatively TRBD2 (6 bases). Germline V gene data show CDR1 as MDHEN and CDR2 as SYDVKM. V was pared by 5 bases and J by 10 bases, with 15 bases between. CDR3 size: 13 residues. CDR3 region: CASSPGRRGEQFF. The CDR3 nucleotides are TGTGCCAGCAGTCCCGGGAGAAGGGGCGAGCAGTTCTTC. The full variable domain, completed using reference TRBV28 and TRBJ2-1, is DVKVTQSSRYLVKRTGEKVFLECVQDMDHENMFWYRQDPGLGLRLIYFSYDVKMKEKGDIPEGYSVSREKKERFSLILESASTNQTSMYLCASSPGRRGEQFFGPGTRLTVL.

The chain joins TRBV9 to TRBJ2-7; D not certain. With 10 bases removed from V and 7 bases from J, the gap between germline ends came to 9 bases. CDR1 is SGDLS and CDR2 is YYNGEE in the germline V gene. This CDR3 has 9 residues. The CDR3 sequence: CACPKEQYF. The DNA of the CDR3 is TGTGCCTGCCCTAAAGAGCAGTACTTC.

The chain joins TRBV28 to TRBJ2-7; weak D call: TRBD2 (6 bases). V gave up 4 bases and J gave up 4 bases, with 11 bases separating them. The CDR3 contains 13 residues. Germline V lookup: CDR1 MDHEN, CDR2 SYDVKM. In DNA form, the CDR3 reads TGTGCCAGCAGTTCCCCGGGAGTATACGAGCAGTACTTC. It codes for CASSSPGVYEQYF. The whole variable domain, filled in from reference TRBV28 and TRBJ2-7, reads DVKVTQSSRYLVKRTGEKVFLECVQDMDHENMFWYRQDPGLGLRLIYFSYDVKMKEKGDIPEGYSVSREKKERFSLILESASTNQTSMYLCASSSPGVYEQYFGPGTRLTVT.

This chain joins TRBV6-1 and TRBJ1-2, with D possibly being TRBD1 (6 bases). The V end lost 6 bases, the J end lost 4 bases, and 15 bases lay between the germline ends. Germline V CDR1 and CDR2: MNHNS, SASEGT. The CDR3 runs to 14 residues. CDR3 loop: CASSAPGAGYGYTF. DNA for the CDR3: TGTGCCAGCAGCGCCCCAGGGGCGGGCTATGGCTACACCTTC.

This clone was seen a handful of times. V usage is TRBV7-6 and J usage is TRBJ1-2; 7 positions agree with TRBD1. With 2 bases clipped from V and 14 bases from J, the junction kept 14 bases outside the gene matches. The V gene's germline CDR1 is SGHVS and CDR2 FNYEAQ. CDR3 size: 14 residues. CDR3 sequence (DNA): TGTGCCAGCAGCTTACGCCCCGGGACAGAGACCAGTACCTTC. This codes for CASSLRPGTETSTF.

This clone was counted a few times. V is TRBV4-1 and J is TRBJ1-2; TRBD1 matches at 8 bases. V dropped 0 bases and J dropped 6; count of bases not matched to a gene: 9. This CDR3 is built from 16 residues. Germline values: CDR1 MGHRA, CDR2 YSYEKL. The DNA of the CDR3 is TGCGCCAGCAGCCAAGATGGCAACAGGGGGAACGATGGCTACACCTTC. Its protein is CASSQDGNRGNDGYTF.

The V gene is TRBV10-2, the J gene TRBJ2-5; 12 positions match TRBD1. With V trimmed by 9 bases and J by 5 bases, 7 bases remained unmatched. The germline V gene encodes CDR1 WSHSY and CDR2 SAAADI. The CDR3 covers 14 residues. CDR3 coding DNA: TGCGCCAGTTCGGGACAGGGGGCAGGTGAGACCCAGTACTTC. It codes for CASSGQGAGETQYF.

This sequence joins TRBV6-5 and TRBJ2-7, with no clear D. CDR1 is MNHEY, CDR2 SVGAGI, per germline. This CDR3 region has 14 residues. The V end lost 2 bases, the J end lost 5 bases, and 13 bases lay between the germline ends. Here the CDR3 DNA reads TGTGCCAGCAGTTACGAGTCTAGTGAAAACGAGCAGTACTTC. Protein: CASSYESSENEQYF.

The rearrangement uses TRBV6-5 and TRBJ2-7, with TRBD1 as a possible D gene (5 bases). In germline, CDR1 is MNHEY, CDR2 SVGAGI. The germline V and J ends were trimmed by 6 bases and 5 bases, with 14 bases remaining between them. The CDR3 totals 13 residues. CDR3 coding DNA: TGTGCCAGCAGATCGCAAGGGGCCCACGAGCAGTACTTC. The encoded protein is CASRSQGAHEQYF.